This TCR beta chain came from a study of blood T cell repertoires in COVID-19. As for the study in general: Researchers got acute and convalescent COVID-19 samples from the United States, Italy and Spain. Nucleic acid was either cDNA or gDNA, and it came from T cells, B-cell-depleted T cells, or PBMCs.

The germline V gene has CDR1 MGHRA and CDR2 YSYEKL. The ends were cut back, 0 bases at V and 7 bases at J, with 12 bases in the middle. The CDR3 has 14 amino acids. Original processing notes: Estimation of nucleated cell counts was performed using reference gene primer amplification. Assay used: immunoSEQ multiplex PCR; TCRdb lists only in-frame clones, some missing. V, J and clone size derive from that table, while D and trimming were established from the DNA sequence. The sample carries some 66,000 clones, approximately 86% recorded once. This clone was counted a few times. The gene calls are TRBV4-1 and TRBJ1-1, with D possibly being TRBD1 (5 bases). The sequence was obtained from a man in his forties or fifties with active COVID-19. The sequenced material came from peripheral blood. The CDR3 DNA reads TGCGCCAGCAGCCAAGAGGGGGGAGTTAGTGAAGCTTTCTTT. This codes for CASSQEGGVSEAFF.